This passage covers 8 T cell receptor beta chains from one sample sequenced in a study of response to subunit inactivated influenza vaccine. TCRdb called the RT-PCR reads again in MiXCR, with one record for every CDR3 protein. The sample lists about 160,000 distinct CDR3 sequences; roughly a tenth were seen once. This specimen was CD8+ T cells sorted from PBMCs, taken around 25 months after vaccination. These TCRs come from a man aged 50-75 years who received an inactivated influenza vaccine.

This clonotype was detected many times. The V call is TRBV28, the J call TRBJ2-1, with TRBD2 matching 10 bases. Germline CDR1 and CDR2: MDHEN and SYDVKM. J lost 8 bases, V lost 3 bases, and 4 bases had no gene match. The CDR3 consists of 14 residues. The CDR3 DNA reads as TGTGCCAGCAGTTTGAGCGGGGGGGCCGATGAGCAGTTCTTC. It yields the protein CASSLSGGADEQFF.

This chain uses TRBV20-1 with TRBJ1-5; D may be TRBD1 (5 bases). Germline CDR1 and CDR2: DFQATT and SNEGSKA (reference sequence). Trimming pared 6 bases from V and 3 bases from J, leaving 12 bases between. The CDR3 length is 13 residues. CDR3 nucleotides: TGCAGTGCGAACAACAGGTACAATCAGCCCCAGCATTTT. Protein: CSANNRYNQPQHF.

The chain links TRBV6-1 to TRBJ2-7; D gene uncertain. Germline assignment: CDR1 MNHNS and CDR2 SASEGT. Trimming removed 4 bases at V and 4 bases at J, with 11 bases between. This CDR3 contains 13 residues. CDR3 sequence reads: CASSANYKYEQYF. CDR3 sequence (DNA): TGTGCCAGCAGTGCGAATTACAAATACGAGCAGTACTTC.

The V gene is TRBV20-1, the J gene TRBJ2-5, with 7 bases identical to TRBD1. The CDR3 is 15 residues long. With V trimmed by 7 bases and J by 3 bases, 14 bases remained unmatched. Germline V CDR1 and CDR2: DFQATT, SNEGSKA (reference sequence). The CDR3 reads CSVPDPGQLEETQYF. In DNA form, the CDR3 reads TGCAGTGTCCCAGATCCGGGACAGCTGGAAGAGACCCAGTACTTC.

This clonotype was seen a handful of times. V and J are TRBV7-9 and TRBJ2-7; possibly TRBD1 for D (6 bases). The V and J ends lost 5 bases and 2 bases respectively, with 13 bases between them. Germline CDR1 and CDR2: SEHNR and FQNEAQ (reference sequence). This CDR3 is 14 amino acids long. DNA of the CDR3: TGTGCCAGCAGCACCGGGACAAATCCCTACGAGCAGTACTTC. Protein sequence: CASSTGTNPYEQYF.

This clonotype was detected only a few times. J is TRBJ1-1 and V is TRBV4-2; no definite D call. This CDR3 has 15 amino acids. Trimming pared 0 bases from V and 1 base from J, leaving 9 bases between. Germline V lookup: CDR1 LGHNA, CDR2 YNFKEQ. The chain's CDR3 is CASSQEWTGNTEAFF. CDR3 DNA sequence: TGTGCCAGCAGCCAAGAATGGACGGGGAACACTGAAGCTTTCTTT.

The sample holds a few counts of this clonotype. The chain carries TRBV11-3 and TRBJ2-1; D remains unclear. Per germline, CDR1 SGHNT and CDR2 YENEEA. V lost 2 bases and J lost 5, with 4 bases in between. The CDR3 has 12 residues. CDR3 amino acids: CASSLNNNEQFF. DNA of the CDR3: TGTGCCAGCAGCTTAAATAACAATGAGCAGTTCTTC.

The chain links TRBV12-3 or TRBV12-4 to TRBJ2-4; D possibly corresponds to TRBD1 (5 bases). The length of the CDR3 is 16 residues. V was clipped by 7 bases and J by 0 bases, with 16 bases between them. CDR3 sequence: CASTLTGRRAKNIQYF. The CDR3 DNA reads TGTGCCAGCACACTAACAGGACGGAGAGCCAAAAACATTCAGTACTTC.